Listed here are 31 T cell receptor beta chains from one sample, sequenced in a study of cytomegalovirus exposure and HLA in healthy donors. PCR involved 60 Vbeta and 13 Jbeta primers. The assay was immunoSEQ multiplex PCR, and TCRdb's table has in-frame clones only and misses some. In total, the table holds over 40,000 clones. Sequencing was performed on PBMCs. The receptor source for this set is a middle-aged woman in good health and CMV-seronegative.

The rearrangement uses TRBV19 and TRBJ2-7; the match to TRBD2 covers 7 bases. CDR3 length: 16 residues. The J segment lost 2 bases and the V segment lost 5 bases, leaving 12 bases of the junction unmatched. Germline CDR1 is LNHDA and CDR2 is SQIVND (reference sequence). The CDR3 bases are TGTGCCAGTAGTGCCCTGGGTGCGGGAGACCCCTACGAGCAGTACTTC. It yields the protein CASSALGAGDPYEQYF.

The chain joins TRBV9 to TRBJ2-1, with 9 bases identical to TRBD1. Trimming removed 4 bases from V and 4 bases from J; junction bases left unmatched: 6. CDR3 length: 15 residues. Germline values: CDR1 SGDLS, CDR2 YYNGEE. CDR3 coding DNA: TGTGCCAGCAGCCCGACCGGGACAGGGTACAATGAGCAGTTCTTC. It translates to CASSPTGTGYNEQFF.

V gene TRBV6-5 combines with J gene TRBJ1-1; D gene uncertain. CDR1 is MNHEY, CDR2 SVGAGI, per germline. The CDR3 consists of 14 residues. V lost 2 bases, J lost 6 bases, and 13 bases lay in between. The CDR3 is CASSYIDGLAEAFF. CDR3 nucleotides: TGTGCCAGCAGTTACATCGACGGGTTGGCTGAAGCTTTCTTT.

CDR3 bases: TGTGCCAGCAGCTCACGACAGGGGGGGGGCTACACCTTC. Encoded protein: CASSSRQGGGYTF. The gene calls are TRBV7-2 and TRBJ1-2, with TRBD1 matching 9 bases. This CDR3 is 13 amino acids long. Trimming cost V 4 bases and J 8 bases; bases outside gene matches: 5. The germline gives CDR1 SGHTA, CDR2 FQGNSA.

J is TRBJ2-1 and V is TRBV9, with D possibly matching TRBD1 (6 bases). The CDR3 is 15 amino acids. Germline V lookup: CDR1 SGDLS, CDR2 YYNGEE. V shed 5 bases and J shed 7 bases, with 19 bases lying between them. CDR3 loop: CASSIQGIPQNEQFF. For the CDR3, the DNA is TGTGCCAGCAGTATACAGGGAATTCCGCAAAATGAGCAGTTCTTC.

The chain combines TRBV7-3 with TRBJ2-7, with 12 bases fitting TRBD1. Trimming removed 4 bases from V and 7 bases from J; junction bases left unmatched: 8. Germline V gene data show CDR1 as SGHTA and CDR2 as FQGTGA. The CDR3 contains 15 residues. CDR3 protein: CASSYSGQGAEEQYF. CDR3 coding DNA: TGTGCCAGCAGCTACTCGGGACAGGGGGCGGAGGAGCAGTACTTC.

DNA for the CDR3: TGTGCCGGACAGAGAAGCGGGAGTAATACGCAGTATTTT. Protein product: CAGQRSGSNTQYF. The gene calls are TRBV25-1 and TRBJ2-3, with 8 bases aligning to TRBD2. Trimming removed 11 bases from V and 7 bases from J; junction bases left unmatched: 11. CDR1 and CDR2 from the germline V gene are MGHDK and SYGVNS. The CDR3 is made up of 13 amino acids.

The rearrangement links TRBV2 to TRBJ1-2; D uncertain. The germline gives CDR1 SNHLY, CDR2 FYNNEI. The V gene lost 7 bases and the J gene lost 5 bases, with 8 bases spanning the gap. This CDR3 contains 11 residues. The CDR3 DNA sequence: TGTGCCAGCACTCAACAGTATGGCTACACCTTC. It specifies CASTQQYGYTF. Together with reference TRBV2 and TRBJ1-2, the CDR3 gives the full variable domain: EPEVTQTPSHQVTQMGQEVILRCVPISNHLYFYWYRQILGQKVEFLVSFYNNEISEKSEIFDDQFSVERPDGSNFTLKIRSTKLEDSAMYFCASTQQYGYTFGSGTRLTVV.

V is TRBV29-1 and J is TRBJ2-3; no reliable D call. Germline values: CDR1 SQVTM, CDR2 ANQGSEA. The V end was cut by 4 bases, the J end by 0 bases, with 11 bases between. The CDR3 contains 14 residues. The CDR3 coding sequence is TGCAGCGTTGCGGCGACGGGTAGCACAGATACGCAGTATTTT. This sequence encodes CSVAATGSTDTQYF.

The chain has TRBV30 and TRBJ2-3, with D possibly TRBD2 on 7 matching bases. V was trimmed by 5 bases and J by 2 bases, leaving 8 bases between them. This CDR3 is built from 12 residues. Germline V CDR1 and CDR2: GTSNPN, SVGIG (reference sequence). CDR3 sequence reads: CAWGGATDTQYF. Here the CDR3 DNA reads TGTGCCTGGGGGGGGGCCACAGATACGCAGTATTTT.

The V and J genes are TRBV7-3 and TRBJ1-4; 9 positions match TRBD1. Germline loops: CDR1 SGHTA, CDR2 FQGTGA. Trimming removed 5 bases from V and 7 bases from J; junction bases left unmatched: 8. This CDR3 region has 15 residues. The CDR3 sequence is CASSQRTGAAEKLFF. In DNA, the CDR3 is TGTGCCAGCAGCCAAAGGACAGGGGCGGCTGAAAAACTGTTTTTT.

CDR3 coding DNA: TGCGCCAGCAGCCAACTGAGGACAGGGCCCGACAATGAGCAGTTCTTC. Protein sequence: CASSQLRTGPDNEQFF. The genes are TRBV4-1 and TRBJ2-1, with TRBD1 matching 8 bases. The CDR3 has 16 amino acids. The germline CDR1 and CDR2 sequences are MGHRA and YSYEKL. J lost 5 bases, V lost 2 bases, and 8 bases had no gene match.

The V gene is TRBV9, the J gene TRBJ2-5; maybe TRBD2 (5 bases). The CDR3 length is 14 residues. The V gene's germline CDR1 is SGDLS and CDR2 YYNGEE. V lost 1 base and J lost 5, with 12 bases in between. CDR3 sequence (DNA): TGTGCCAGCAGCGTACGGGGAAGGTGGGAGACCCAGTACTTC. This sequence encodes CASSVRGRWETQYF.

This chain connects TRBV7-9 to TRBJ2-2, with D possibly matching TRBD1 (5 bases). V gave up 2 bases and J gave up 7 bases, with 11 bases separating them. The CDR3 loop spans 14 amino acids. Germline CDR1 SEHNR, CDR2 FQNEAQ (reference sequence). The CDR3 DNA reads TGTGCCAGCAGCTTACACCTAAGGGGCGGGGAGCTGTTTTTT. Amino acids: CASSLHLRGGELFF.

Concerning this clone itself: One end of the junction does not line up with germline, which may come from a read error. V is TRBV4-2 and J is TRBJ2-3; 11 nucleotides line up with TRBD2. This CDR3 spans 17 amino acids. CDR1 and CDR2 from the germline V gene are LGHNA and YNFKEQ. CDR3 coding DNA: TGTGCCAGCAGCCAACCAACTAGCGGGGGCCGCACAGATAAGCAGTATTTT. Protein: CASSQPTSGGRTDKQYF.

The chain joins TRBV6-5 to TRBJ1-1, with 8 bases aligning to TRBD1. This CDR3 contains 14 residues. V shed 4 bases, J shed 4 bases, and the junction held 5 bases outside the gene matches. Looked up from germline, CDR1 is MNHEY and CDR2 is SVGAGI. The CDR3 DNA follows: TGTGCCAGCAGTTGGGGCGACAGGGGCACTGAAGCTTTCTTT. Amino acid sequence: CASSWGDRGTEAFF.

The chain couples TRBV4-2 to TRBJ2-4; a possible D gene is TRBD2 (6 bases). Trimming shortened V by 1 base and J by 0 bases, and 10 bases separated the two germline ends. From germline, CDR1 is LGHNA and CDR2 YNFKEQ. This CDR3 region has 16 residues. The CDR3 reads CASSQAEGLAKNIQYF. CDR3 coding DNA: TGTGCCAGCAGCCAAGCGGAGGGGCTAGCCAAAAACATTCAGTACTTC.

V is TRBV29-1 and J is TRBJ2-4, with 7 bases fitting TRBD1. The CDR3 consists of 12 residues. V trimming: 6 bases; J trimming: 1 base; junction bases outside the gene matches: 0. Germline CDR1 SQVTM, CDR2 ANQGSEA. CDR3 region: CSVQGAKNIQYF. In DNA, the CDR3 is TGCAGCGTACAGGGGGCCAAAAACATTCAGTACTTC. Full variable domain (rest looked up from reference TRBV29-1 and TRBJ2-4): SAVISQKPSRDICQRGTSLTIQCQVDSQVTMMFWYRQQPGQSLTLIATANQGSEATYESGFVIDKFPISRPNLTFSTLTVSNMSPEDSSIYLCSVQGAKNIQYFGAGTRLSVL.

The chain couples TRBV7-8 to TRBJ1-5; D gene unclear. The CDR3 loop spans 16 amino acids. Between the trimmed V and J ends, which lost 0 bases and 2 bases, there was a span of 11 bases. The germline gives CDR1 SGHVS, CDR2 FQNEAQ. Here the CDR3 DNA reads TGTGCCAGCAGCTTAGCGGTGAGAACGGGCAATCAGCCCCAGCATTTT. Translation gives CASSLAVRTGNQPQHF. The whole variable domain, remainder taken from reference TRBV7-8 and TRBJ1-5, is GAGVSQSPRYKVAKRGQDVALRCDPISGHVSLFWYQQALGQGPEFLTYFQNEAQLDKSGLPSDRFFAERPEGSVSTLKIQRTQQEDSAVYLCASSLAVRTGNQPQHFGDGTRLSIL.

This chain joins TRBV6-6 and TRBJ1-2; 12 bases are a match to TRBD1. The J segment lost 5 bases and the V segment lost 6 bases, leaving 10 bases of the junction unmatched. CDR1 is MNHNY, CDR2 SVGAGI, per germline (reference sequence). The CDR3 spans 16 residues. As DNA, the CDR3 is TGTGCCAGCAGACTCCCGGGACAGGGGGCTGCTTATGGCTACACCTTC. Translated, it gives CASRLPGQGAAYGYTF.

The genes are TRBV6-6 and TRBJ2-7, with TRBD1 identical over 7 bases. From germline, CDR1 is MNHNY and CDR2 SVGAGI (reference sequence). CDR3 length: 15 amino acids. Trimming removed 5 bases from V and 2 bases from J; junction bases left unmatched: 9. The CDR3 DNA reads TGTGCCAGCAGTGTCGGGACAGACTTACCCTACGAGCAGTACTTC. It translates to CASSVGTDLPYEQYF.

The CDR3: CASSQGRGHYGYTF. CDR3 DNA: TGTGCCAGCAGCCAGGGCAGGGGACACTATGGCTACACCTTC. The chain recombines TRBV5-6 with TRBJ1-2, with D maybe TRBD1 (6 bases). Trimming stripped 4 bases from V and 3 bases from J, with 13 bases between. This CDR3 is 14 amino acids long. CDR1 is SGHDT and CDR2 is YYEEEE in the germline V gene.

V is TRBV30 and J is TRBJ2-5; 8 bases line up with TRBD2. The germline V gene encodes CDR1 GTSNPN and CDR2 SVGIG (reference sequence). Losses at the gene ends were 0 bases for V and 7 bases for J; bases not matched to a gene: 4. This CDR3 comprises 13 residues. This chain's CDR3 is CAWSVGAGGTQYF. CDR3 DNA sequence: TGTGCCTGGAGTGTGGGGGCGGGGGGGACCCAGTACTTC.

V gene TRBV5-4 combines with J gene TRBJ2-7; D unclear. Germline-derived CDR1 and CDR2 are SGHNT and YYREEE (reference sequence). The CDR3 is made up of 15 amino acids. V was clipped by 0 bases and J by 0 bases, with 10 bases between them. The CDR3 region is CASSLGDTSSYEQYF. The CDR3 DNA follows: TGTGCCAGCAGCTTGGGTGACACAAGCTCCTACGAGCAGTACTTC.

The chain couples TRBV4-2 to TRBJ2-1; TRBD2 matches 12 bases. J was trimmed by 5 bases and V by 3 bases; bases with no gene match: 8. The CDR3 is 17 amino acids. Germline CDR1 is LGHNA and CDR2 is YNFKEQ. The CDR3: CASSQHLAGGFNNEQFF. The CDR3 coding sequence is TGTGCCAGCAGCCAGCATCTAGCGGGAGGGTTCAACAATGAGCAGTTCTTC.

The rearrangement links TRBV18 to TRBJ2-5; no reliable D call. The CDR3 is made up of 13 amino acids. Germline loops: CDR1 KGHSH, CDR2 LQKENI. With 3 bases removed from V and 5 bases from J, the gap between germline ends came to 10 bases. As DNA, the CDR3 is TGTGCCAGCTCACCCCCCGTTCGGGAGACCCAGTACTTC. Translation gives CASSPPVRETQYF.

The chain combines TRBV7-2 with TRBJ1-1; 9 nucleotides agree with TRBD1. The CDR3 length is 15 residues. With 4 bases clipped from V and 4 bases from J, the junction kept 7 bases outside the gene matches. Germline-derived CDR1 and CDR2 are SGHTA and FQGNSA. DNA for the CDR3: TGTGCCAGCAGCTCCGGGACAGGGATAGGCACTGAAGCTTTCTTT. This codes for CASSSGTGIGTEAFF.

This CDR3 reads CASSPPAQGGRLFF. The CDR3 DNA reads TGTGCCAGCAGTCCTCCCGCACAGGGGGGGAGACTGTTTTTT. The chain couples TRBV7-9 to TRBJ1-4, with TRBD1 identical over 8 bases. The V gene's germline CDR1 is SEHNR and CDR2 FQNEAQ (reference sequence). The CDR3 totals 14 residues. V shed 6 bases, J shed 13 bases, and the junction held 13 bases outside the gene matches.

This rearrangement joins TRBV18 to TRBJ2-5, with D possibly matching TRBD1 (7 bases). V was clipped by 3 bases and J by 4 bases, with 15 bases between them. This CDR3 has 15 amino acids. Germline CDR1 reads KGHSH; CDR2 reads LQKENI. CDR3 coding DNA: TGTGCCAGCTCACCTCAGAGACAGGGAGGAGAGACCCAGTACTTC. The encoded protein is CASSPQRQGGETQYF.

A note on this clone: The same CDR3 can be traced to other DNA sequences in this sample. V is TRBV30 and J is TRBJ2-3; 10 positions match TRBD2. Germline CDR1 and CDR2: GTSNPN and SVGIG (reference sequence). The CDR3 covers 16 residues. V gave up 3 bases and J gave up 2 bases; unmatched junction bases: 8. The CDR3 region has the DNA TGTGCCTGGAGCCGAAAAGCGGGAGGGTCCACAGATACGCAGTATTTT. Translating it yields CAWSRKAGGSTDTQYF.

J is TRBJ1-2 and V is TRBV9; 8 bases agree with TRBD1. The CDR3 length is 16 residues. Germline V CDR1 and CDR2: SGDLS, YYNGEE. J lost 0 bases, V lost 1 base, and 5 bases had no gene match. The CDR3 here is CASSVSGQGANYGYTF. The CDR3 DNA reads TGTGCCAGCAGCGTATCTGGACAGGGAGCTAACTATGGCTACACCTTC.